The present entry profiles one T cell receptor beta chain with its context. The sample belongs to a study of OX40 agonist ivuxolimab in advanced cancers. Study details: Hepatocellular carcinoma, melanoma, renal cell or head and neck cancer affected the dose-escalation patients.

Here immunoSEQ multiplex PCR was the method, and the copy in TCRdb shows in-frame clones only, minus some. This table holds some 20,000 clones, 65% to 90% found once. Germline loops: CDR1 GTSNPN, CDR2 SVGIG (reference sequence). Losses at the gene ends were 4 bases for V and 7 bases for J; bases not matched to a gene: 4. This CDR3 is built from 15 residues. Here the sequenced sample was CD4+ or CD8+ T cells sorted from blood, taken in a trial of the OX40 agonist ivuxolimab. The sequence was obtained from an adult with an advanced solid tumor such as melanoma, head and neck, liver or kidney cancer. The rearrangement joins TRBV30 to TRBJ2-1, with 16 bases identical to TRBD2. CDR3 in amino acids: CAWTSGLAGGNEQFF. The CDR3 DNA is TGTGCCTGGACCTCGGGACTAGCGGGAGGGAATGAGCAGTTCTTC.